This TCR beta chain came from a study of T cells expressing NK-cell markers. Study summary: Sorted CD3+CD56-NKG2C+, CD3+CD56+NKG2C- and CD3+CD56+NKG2C+ T cells were the source of the TCR beta repertoires.

CDR3 size: 17 residues. The germline gives CDR1 SGHTA, CDR2 FQGTGA. For TCR beta, cDNA was produced by 5'RACE template switching with UMIs. TCRdb reprocessed the 5' RACE reads, keeping one entry per CDR3 protein, no DNA. This sample's table reports 450,000 to 600,000 distinct CDR3 sequences. The sample consisted of blood T cells: a sorted CD56 or NKG2C T cell subset, CD4+ or CD8+ T cells, or bulk PBMC T cells (not recorded which). The rearrangement uses TRBV7-3 and TRBJ2-1; TCRdb outputs TRBD2, but without DNA this stays unchecked. The clonotype comes from a young man in good health. The CDR3 spells CASSLQGLRETYNEQFF.